The 27 T cell receptor beta chains below were found in one sample sequenced in a study of blood T cells in healthy people across ages. Sample-barcoded 5' priming and a J-beta primer mix drove a second PCR of roughly 7 to 11 cycles. TCRdb processed the 5' RACE reads anew with MiXCR; each CDR3 protein has one entry. The table includes about 1.1 million distinct CDR3 sequences, around two fifths detected once. Material: blood. The receptors stem from a man aged 18 to 29 in good health.

The rearrangement links TRBV15 to TRBJ2-3, with D unclear. Germline CDR1 LNHNV, CDR2 YYDKDF (reference sequence). The CDR3 covers 15 residues. Trimming pared 5 bases from V and 0 bases from J, leaving 12 bases between. The CDR3: CATSPRRYSTDTQYF. CDR3 in DNA: TGTGCCACCAGCCCTAGACGGTATAGCACAGATACGCAGTATTTT.

The gene calls are TRBV7-6 and TRBJ2-7; TRBD2 is a possible D gene (6 bases). CDR1 and CDR2 from the germline V gene are SGHVS and FNYEAQ. V was clipped by 0 bases and J by 7 bases, with 13 bases between them. This CDR3 contains 14 residues. The DNA of the CDR3 is TGTGCCAGCAGCTTAGCGCGCGGGGCTAATGAGCAGTACTTC. Translation: CASSLARGANEQYF.

This clonotype was picked up a small number of times. This chain joins TRBV11-2 and TRBJ1-2; 9 bases agree with TRBD1. This CDR3 comprises 14 residues. V shed 1 base, J shed 7 bases, and the junction held 4 bases outside the gene matches. Germline CDR1 reads SGHAT; CDR2 reads FQNNGV. This chain's CDR3 is CASSLAGTGLGYTF. CDR3 nucleotides: TGTGCCAGCAGCTTAGCCGGGACAGGGCTTGGCTACACCTTC.

With regard to this clonotype: A single base separates this from a much larger clone, so it may be a read error. In DNA, the CDR3 is TGCAGTGCTAGTCCCCCAGGGTCGGATGACTATGGCTGCACCTTC. It translates to CSASPPGSDDYGCTF. The V call is TRBV20-1, the J call TRBJ1-2, with D maybe TRBD1 (5 bases). This CDR3 is 15 amino acids long. CDR1 DFQATT and CDR2 SNEGSKA come from the germline V gene (reference sequence).

V and J are TRBV7-9 and TRBJ1-1; D remains unclear. The CDR3 spans 14 residues. V was clipped by 5 bases and J by 0 bases, with 10 bases between them. The germline CDR1 and CDR2 sequences are SEHNR and FQNEAQ (reference sequence). The chain's CDR3 is CASSNRDLNTEAFF. For the CDR3, the DNA is TGTGCCAGCAGCAACAGAGATCTGAACACTGAAGCTTTCTTT.

This clonotype has just a few counts. CDR3 region: CASSKQGGSTDTQYF. The DNA for the CDR3 is TGTGCCAGCTCGAAACAGGGCGGTAGCACAGATACGCAGTATTTT. V and J are TRBV7-3 and TRBJ2-3; tentatively, D is TRBD1 (6 bases). V dropped 8 bases and J dropped 0 bases, with 15 bases sitting between them. The CDR3 is 15 amino acids. Germline V gene data show CDR1 as SGHTA and CDR2 as FQGTGA.

This chain connects TRBV28 to TRBJ1-2; D uncertain. V was trimmed by 5 bases and J by 3 bases, leaving 22 bases between them. Germline V lookup: CDR1 MDHEN, CDR2 SYDVKM. The CDR3 runs 17 residues. The CDR3 protein is CASSPRLYRSAYYGYTF. DNA of the CDR3: TGTGCCAGCAGTCCAAGGCTTTATCGCTCGGCTTACTATGGCTACACCTTC.

The chain's CDR3 is CASSLGQVANTGELFF. CDR3 nucleotide sequence: TGTGCCAGCAGCTTAGGACAGGTCGCGAACACCGGGGAGCTGTTTTTT. This chain joins TRBV11-2 and TRBJ2-2, with a weak D call TRBD1 (6 bases). V dropped 1 base and J dropped 0 bases, with 9 bases sitting between them. This CDR3 is 16 amino acids long. Germline-derived CDR1 and CDR2 are SGHAT and FQNNGV.

Of note for this clonotype: A read error may account for a junction end that differs from germline. The gene calls are TRBV6-2 or TRBV6-3 and TRBJ2-5; perhaps TRBD2 as D (5 bases). Germline V gene lookup returns CDR1 MNHEY and CDR2 SVGEGT. The CDR3 sequence is 16 residues long. In DNA form, the CDR3 reads TGTGCCCGCAGTTCCGAAATGGGAGCGGTCCAAGAGACCCAGTACTTC. This codes for CARSSEMGAVQETQYF.

In its sample, this clonotype was seen a few times. The chain employs TRBV4-3 and TRBJ2-3, with D perhaps TRBD1 (6 bases). This CDR3 region has 16 residues. Trimming stripped 4 bases from V and 3 bases from J, with 17 bases between. In germline, CDR1 is LGHNA, CDR2 YSLEER. CDR3 sequence reads: CASSPRGGVGTDTQYF. CDR3 DNA sequence: TGCGCCAGCAGCCCACGAGGGGGAGTTGGGACAGATACGCAGTATTTT.

Only a few counts were recorded for this clonotype. The J gene is TRBJ1-1, the V gene TRBV6-5; tentative D call: TRBD1 (5 bases). There are 14 residues in the CDR3. Trimming removed 6 bases at V and 7 bases at J, with 18 bases between. Germline V gives CDR1 MNHEY, CDR2 SVGAGI. CDR3 coding DNA: TGTGCCAGCAGCACAGAGCCAGGGACCGGTGAAGCTTTCTTT. Amino acids: CASSTEPGTGEAFF.

V gene TRBV20-1 combines with J gene TRBJ1-2; D is perhaps TRBD1 (5 bases). The CDR3 has 12 residues. Germline values: CDR1 DFQATT, CDR2 SNEGSKA (reference sequence). The V gene lost 6 bases and the J gene lost 8 bases, with 16 bases spanning the gap. CDR3 nucleotides: TGCAGTGCCCGGAAAGGGACGTACGGCTACACCTTC. As protein: CSARKGTYGYTF.

This clonotype came up many times. The chain has TRBV4-3 and TRBJ2-2; D is unresolved. There are 12 residues in the CDR3. V lost 3 bases and J 4 bases, leaving 3 bases between the germline ends. Germline V lookup: CDR1 LGHNA, CDR2 YSLEER. CDR3 region: CASSHSTGELFF. DNA of the CDR3: TGCGCCAGCAGCCATAGCACCGGGGAGCTGTTTTTT.

The V gene is TRBV24-1, the J gene TRBJ2-1; TRBD2 matches 11 bases. V dropped 3 bases and J dropped 5; count of bases not matched to a gene: 5. The germline gives CDR1 KGHDR, CDR2 SFDVKD. The CDR3 consists of 16 residues. This CDR3 reads CATSDPTSGADNEQFF. The CDR3, as DNA: TGTGCCACCAGTGATCCGACTAGCGGGGCGGACAATGAGCAGTTCTTC.

The V gene is TRBV7-2, the J gene TRBJ1-2; D might be TRBD1 (5 bases). Trimming shortened V by 4 bases and J by 5 bases, and 14 bases separated the two germline ends. This CDR3 has 14 residues. From germline, CDR1 is SGHTA and CDR2 FQGNSA. CDR3 sequence reads: CASSSGWQGYGYTF. Here the CDR3 DNA reads TGTGCCAGCAGCTCCGGTTGGCAGGGATATGGCTACACCTTC.

This clonotype was seen at least ten times. V and J are TRBV27 and TRBJ1-2, with D maybe TRBD1 (5 bases). Germline V gene lookup returns CDR1 MNHEY and CDR2 SMNVEV (reference sequence). The CDR3 covers 13 residues. V was shortened by 5 bases and J by 7 bases, with 14 bases between the two germline ends. CDR3 sequence reads: CASSPNQGRGYTF. The CDR3 bases are TGTGCCAGCAGTCCAAATCAGGGACGTGGCTACACCTTC.

The J gene is TRBJ1-5, the V gene TRBV7-2, with D possibly TRBD1 on 6 matching bases. V was trimmed by 4 bases and J by 2 bases, leaving 18 bases between them. Germline CDR1 is SGHTA and CDR2 is FQGNSA. This CDR3 is 17 amino acids long. The CDR3 protein is CASSYQTGGQGNQPQHF. DNA for the CDR3: TGTGCCAGCAGCTACCAAACGGGGGGCCAGGGCAATCAGCCCCAGCATTTT.

This clonotype was recorded many times. The V gene is TRBV7-9, the J gene TRBJ2-1; D is uncertain. The CDR3 is 15 amino acids. Germline CDR1 SEHNR, CDR2 FQNEAQ (reference sequence). Trimming removed 2 bases at V and 5 bases at J, with 13 bases between. The DNA for the CDR3 is TGTGCCAGCAGCTTATCGGGTTCATTCCACAATGAGCAGTTCTTC. This translates into CASSLSGSFHNEQFF.

This clonotype was counted between two and nine times. The V call is TRBV9, the J call TRBJ2-7, with D possibly called TRBD1 or TRBD2 (5 bases each). V lost 0 bases, J lost 0 bases, and 13 bases lay in between. The CDR3 is 16 residues long. Germline assignment: CDR1 SGDLS and CDR2 YYNGEE. The CDR3 loop reads CASSVGGGPLSYEQYF. CDR3 nucleotide sequence: TGTGCCAGCAGCGTAGGTGGGGGACCACTCTCCTACGAGCAGTACTTC.

The chain recombines TRBV3-1 with TRBJ2-1; D tentatively reads TRBD1 or TRBD2 (5 bases each). V lost 3 bases and J lost 3, with 18 bases in between. CDR3 size: 17 residues. CDR1 LGHDT and CDR2 YNNKEL come from the germline V gene (reference sequence). The CDR3 sequence is CASSQTSGRTFYNEQFF. The CDR3 bases are TGTGCCAGCAGCCAGACGTCGGGACGGACTTTCTACAATGAGCAGTTCTTC.

The chain links TRBV4-1 to TRBJ1-5; no clear D. V shed 2 bases and J shed 10 bases, with 9 bases lying between them. The CDR3 contains 12 residues. Germline CDR1 MGHRA, CDR2 YSYEKL. CDR3 loop: CASSQWRRPQHF. The CDR3 coding sequence is TGCGCCAGCAGCCAATGGCGACGACCCCAGCATTTT.

Only a few counts were recorded for this clonotype. V usage is TRBV7-8 and J usage is TRBJ2-5; 10 bases agree with TRBD2. The DNA end lines up better with TRBJ2-7; the J call may be wrong. This CDR3 contains 15 residues. Germline values: CDR1 SGHVS, CDR2 FQNEAQ. This CDR3 reads CASGRERGGLYEQYF. The CDR3 DNA sequence: TGTGCCAGCGGAAGGGAGCGGGGGGGCTTGTACGAGCAGTACTTC.

The chain carries TRBV4-2 and TRBJ1-2; D is undetermined. The V end was cut by 1 base, the J end by 6 bases, with 9 bases between. The CDR3 covers 13 residues. CDR1 is LGHNA and CDR2 is YNFKEQ in the germline V gene. As DNA, the CDR3 is TGTGCCAGCAGCCAAGTCGGCGCGGATGGCTACACCTTC. Translation gives CASSQVGADGYTF.

This clonotype has a handful of counts. The chain couples TRBV9 to TRBJ2-1; no firm D call. Between the trimmed V and J ends, which lost 3 bases and 4 bases, there was a span of 5 bases. There are 12 residues in the CDR3. Germline-derived CDR1 and CDR2 are SGDLS and YYNGEE. In nucleotides, the CDR3 is TGTGCCAGCAGCGCCGAGTACAATGAGCAGTTCTTC. As protein: CASSAEYNEQFF.

The chain uses TRBV28 and TRBJ1-2, with 7 bases fitting TRBD1. The CDR3 loop spans 13 amino acids. Germline V CDR1 and CDR2: MDHEN, SYDVKM. The V segment lost 10 bases and the J segment 6 bases; nucleotides outside the gene matches: 11. The CDR3 sequence is CATSHRQGDGYTF. The CDR3 nucleotides are TGTGCCACCTCACATAGACAGGGTGATGGCTACACCTTC.

J is TRBJ1-2 and V is TRBV4-3, with D hard to call. Germline lookup yields CDR1 LGHNA and CDR2 YSLEER. This CDR3 has 15 amino acids. Between the trimmed V and J ends, which lost 1 base and 0 bases, there was a span of 9 bases. CDR3 in amino acids: CASSQVGRPNYGYTF. As DNA, the CDR3 is TGCGCCAGCAGCCAAGTCGGACGTCCTAACTATGGCTACACCTTC.

The V gene is TRBV6-5, the J gene TRBJ2-2; D is uncertain. Germline loops: CDR1 MNHEY, CDR2 SVGAGI. V was clipped by 10 bases and J by 3 bases, with 12 bases between them. CDR3 length equals 13 residues. DNA of the CDR3: TGTGCCATACGCCCCCCCGACACCGGGGAGCTGTTTTTT. It codes for CAIRPPDTGELFF.